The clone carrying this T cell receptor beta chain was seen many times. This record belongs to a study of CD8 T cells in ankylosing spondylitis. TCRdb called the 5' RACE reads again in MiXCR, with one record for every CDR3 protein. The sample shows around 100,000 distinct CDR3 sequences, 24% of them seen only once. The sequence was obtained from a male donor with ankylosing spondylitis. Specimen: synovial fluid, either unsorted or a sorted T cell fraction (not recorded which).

CDR3 in DNA: TGCAGCGTTGGAGGGGGGGGTGCTGAAGCTTTCTTT. Its translation: CSVGGGGAEAFF. This chain uses TRBV29-1 with TRBJ1-1, with D possibly matching TRBD1 (6 bases). Germline CDR1 is SQVTM and CDR2 is ANQGSEA. V was clipped by 4 bases and J by 6 bases, with 12 bases between them. The CDR3 is 12 residues long.